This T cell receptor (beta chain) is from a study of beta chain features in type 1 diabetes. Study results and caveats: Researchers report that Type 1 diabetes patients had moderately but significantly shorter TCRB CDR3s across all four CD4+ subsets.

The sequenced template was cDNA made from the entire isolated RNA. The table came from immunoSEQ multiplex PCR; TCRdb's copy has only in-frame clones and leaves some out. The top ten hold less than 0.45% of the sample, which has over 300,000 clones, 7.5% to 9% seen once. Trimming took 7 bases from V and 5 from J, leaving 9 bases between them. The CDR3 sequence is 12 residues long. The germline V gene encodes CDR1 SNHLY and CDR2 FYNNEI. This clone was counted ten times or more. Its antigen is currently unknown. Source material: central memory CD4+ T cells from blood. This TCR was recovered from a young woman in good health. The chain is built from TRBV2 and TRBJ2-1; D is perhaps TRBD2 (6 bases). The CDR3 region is CASTWGDNEQFF. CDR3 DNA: TGTGCCAGCACATGGGGGGACAATGAGCAGTTCTTC.